This TCR beta chain originates from a study of blood T cell repertoires in COVID-19. Turning to the study itself: Both acute and convalescent COVID-19 samples were obtained from the United States, Italy and Spain.

TCRdb's table, derived via immunoSEQ multiplex PCR, lists solely in-frame clones and lacks some. The repertoire holds some 500,000 clones, with less than 90% as singletons. The source of this sequence is a woman between 50 and 59 years old with COVID-19, enrolled during active disease. The source material was peripheral blood.

The CDR3 here is CASSQETGGLPSPLHF. Written as DNA, the CDR3 is TGCGCCAGCAGCCAAGAGACAGGGGGCCTTCCTTCACCCCTCCACTTT. The gene calls are TRBV4-1 and TRBJ1-6; 10 bases are shared with TRBD1. The germline V gene encodes CDR1 MGHRA and CDR2 YSYEKL. The CDR3 consists of 16 residues. With 0 bases clipped from V and 9 bases from J, the junction kept 5 bases outside the gene matches.